A single sample is the source of the 2 T cell receptor beta chains below, sequenced in a study of patients and donors after allogeneic stem cell transplantation. TCRdb recomputed calls from the RT-PCR reads with MiXCR, one row per CDR3 protein. Here the sample spans fewer than 500,000 distinct CDR3 sequences, roughly 17% being singletons. The material sequenced was blood, either unsorted or a sorted T cell fraction (not recorded which). Receptors originate from a human donor who was either an allogeneic HSCT recipient or a stem cell or donor lymphocyte infusion donor (not recorded which). It is not recorded whose cells these are; they may come from a transplant donor.

The CDR3: CASSLEQGWFYTF. CDR3 sequence (DNA): TGTGCCAGCAGCTTAGAACAGGGCTGGTTTTACACCTTC. This rearrangement joins TRBV7-9 to TRBJ1-2; perhaps TRBD1 as D (6 bases). The germline gives CDR1 SEHNR, CDR2 FQNEAQ (reference sequence). Deletions cut 1 base from V and 11 bases from J, with 14 bases between. The CDR3 length is 13 residues. Full variable domain (outside the CDR3, taken from reference TRBV7-9 and TRBJ1-2): DTGVSQNPRHKITKRGQNVTFRCDPISEHNRLYWYRQTLGQGPEFLTYFQNEAQLEKSRLLSDRFSAERPKGSFSTLEIQRTEQGDSAMYLCASSLEQGWFYTFGSGTRLTVV.

This clonotype was found a few times. DNA for the CDR3: TGTGCCAGCAGCTTGGGGGACAGGCAGAGCTATGGCTACACCTTC. Protein product: CASSLGDRQSYGYTF. V is TRBV5-6 and J is TRBJ1-2; 8 nucleotides agree with TRBD1. Germline CDR1 and CDR2: SGHDT and YYEEEE. The J segment lost 4 bases and the V segment lost 0 bases, leaving 5 bases of the junction unmatched. CDR3 size: 15 residues.